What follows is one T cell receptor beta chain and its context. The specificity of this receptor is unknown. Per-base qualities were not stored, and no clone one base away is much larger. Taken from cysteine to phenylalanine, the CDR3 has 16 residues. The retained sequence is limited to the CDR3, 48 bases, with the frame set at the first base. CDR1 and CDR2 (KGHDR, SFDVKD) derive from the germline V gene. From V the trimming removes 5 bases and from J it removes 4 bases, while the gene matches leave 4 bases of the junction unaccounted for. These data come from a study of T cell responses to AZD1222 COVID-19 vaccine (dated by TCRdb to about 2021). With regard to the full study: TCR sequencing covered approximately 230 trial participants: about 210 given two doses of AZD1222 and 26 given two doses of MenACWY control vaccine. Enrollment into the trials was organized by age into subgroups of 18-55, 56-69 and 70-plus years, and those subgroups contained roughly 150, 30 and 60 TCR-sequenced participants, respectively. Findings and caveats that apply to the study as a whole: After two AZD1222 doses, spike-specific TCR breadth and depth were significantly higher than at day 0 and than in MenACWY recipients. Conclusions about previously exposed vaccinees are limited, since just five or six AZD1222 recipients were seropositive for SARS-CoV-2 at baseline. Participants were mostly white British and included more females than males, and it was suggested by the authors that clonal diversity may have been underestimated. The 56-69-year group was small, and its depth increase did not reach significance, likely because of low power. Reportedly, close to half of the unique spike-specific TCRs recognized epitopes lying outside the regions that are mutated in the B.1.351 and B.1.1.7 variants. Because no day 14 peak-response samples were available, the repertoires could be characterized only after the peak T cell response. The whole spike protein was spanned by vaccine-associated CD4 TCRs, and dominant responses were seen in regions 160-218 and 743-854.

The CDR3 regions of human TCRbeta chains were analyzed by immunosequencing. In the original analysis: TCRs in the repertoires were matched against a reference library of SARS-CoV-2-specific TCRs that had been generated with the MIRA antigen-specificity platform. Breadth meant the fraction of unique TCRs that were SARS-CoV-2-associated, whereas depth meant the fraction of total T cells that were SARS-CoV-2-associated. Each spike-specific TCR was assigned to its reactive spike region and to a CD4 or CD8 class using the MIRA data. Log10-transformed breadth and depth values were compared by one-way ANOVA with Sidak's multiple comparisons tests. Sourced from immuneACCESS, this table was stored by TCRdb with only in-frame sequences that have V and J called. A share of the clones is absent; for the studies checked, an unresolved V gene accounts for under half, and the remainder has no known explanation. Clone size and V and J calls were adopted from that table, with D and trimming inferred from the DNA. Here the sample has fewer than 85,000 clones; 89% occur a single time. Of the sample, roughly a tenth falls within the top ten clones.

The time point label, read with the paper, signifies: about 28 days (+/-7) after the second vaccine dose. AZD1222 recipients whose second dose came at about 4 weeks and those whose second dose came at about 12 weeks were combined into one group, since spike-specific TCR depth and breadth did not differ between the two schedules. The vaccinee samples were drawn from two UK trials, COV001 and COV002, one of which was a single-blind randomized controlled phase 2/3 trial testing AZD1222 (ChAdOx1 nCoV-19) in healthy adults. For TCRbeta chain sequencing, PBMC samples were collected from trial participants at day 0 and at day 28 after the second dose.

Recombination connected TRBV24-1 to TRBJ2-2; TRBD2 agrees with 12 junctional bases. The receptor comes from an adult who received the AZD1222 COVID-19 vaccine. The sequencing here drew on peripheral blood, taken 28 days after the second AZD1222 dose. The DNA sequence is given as TGTGCCACCAGTGGCCCGGGACTAGCGGGCACCGGGGAGCTGTTTTTT. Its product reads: CATSGPGLAGTGELFF.